This note documents a single TCR beta chain sequence. The target antigen is unknown. The sample comes from a study of T cells in Graves' hyperthyroidism and ophthalmopathy. As for the study in general: Peripheral blood was secured at the point of initial diagnosis, before any treatment.

This CDR3 contains 15 residues. V lost 5 bases to trimming and J lost 0 bases, with 13 bases between them. Germline V gene sequence: CDR1 SEHNR, CDR2 FQNEAQ (reference sequence). Patients aged 18 to 65 had newly diagnosed hyperthyroidism of under 2 months' duration. Thyroid ultrasound, orbital computed tomography, clinical symptoms, and serum thyroxine and TRAb underpinned diagnoses. The source material, RNA transcripts, was used to amplify TCR beta CDR3 regions. In the first-round RT-PCR of the TCR CDR3, the HTBI primer set was used. TCRdb fed the multiplex PCR reads into MiXCR, producing one record per CDR3 protein. In the table there are some 800,000 distinct CDR3 sequences, 38% of which are singletons. Whole-study findings and limits: The blood repertoire included most of the expanded thyroid clonotypes above 0.001.

This clonotype originated in a man between 18 and 29 years old with Graves' hyperthyroidism. The chain is built from TRBV7-9 and TRBJ2-5; perhaps TRBD2 as D (7 bases). Sequencing was carried out using blood. This CDR3 reads CASSAGAPYQETQYF. The CDR3, as DNA: TGTGCCAGCAGCGCGGGGGCCCCGTACCAAGAGACCCAGTACTTC.